This T cell receptor (beta chain) was sequenced during a study of Graves' ophthalmopathy and Graves' hyperthyroidism. Turning to the study itself: No ophthalmopathy within 18 months of follow-up signified stable hyperthyroidism.

Amplification from RNA transcripts yielded the TCR beta CDR3 regions. HTBI-primed RT-PCR formed the first round, and a multiplex PCR formed the second. TCRdb itself ran the multiplex PCR reads through MiXCR, one entry per CDR3 protein. The profile shows 1 million to 1.3 million distinct CDR3 sequences, about 36% of them singletons. The CDR3 runs 14 residues. Per the germline V gene, CDR1 is MGHRA and CDR2 is YSYEKL. The V end lost 4 bases, the J end lost 4 bases, and 13 bases lay between the germline ends. The clonotype originates from an adult man with Graves' hyperthyroidism. Sequenced: peripheral blood or thyroid tissue (not recorded which). This chain joins TRBV4-1 and TRBJ1-2; D remains ambiguous. The CDR3 sequence is CASSPLVSGYGYTF. The CDR3 region has the DNA TGCGCCAGCAGCCCCCTCGTAAGCGGCTATGGCTACACCTTC.